A selection of T cell receptor beta chains follows, all from one sample in a study of graft-versus-host responses after intestinal transplantation. Repertoires were generated with immunoSEQ multiplex PCR, while TCRdb's copy carries only in-frame clones and drops some. In the table there are approximately 50,000 clones, about four fifths of which are singletons. Which antigens these TCRs recognize remains unknown. Sequencing used unstimulated CD4+ T cells sorted from spleen or lymph node cells, obtained before transplant. These TCRs come from a human donor who was the organ donor for an intestinal transplant. Each CDR3 is given with its conserved first and last residue. A D gene is named only where the DNA matches it firmly.

v_call	d_call	j_call	cdr3_nt	cdr3_aa
TRBV30	TRBD1	TRBJ1-5	TGTGCCTGGAGTGTAGGGACAGGCAATCAGCCCCAGCATTTT	CAWSVGTGNQPQHF
TRBV4-3	.	TRBJ1-6	TGCGCCAGCAGCCAGCGGCCGGCCGGGACGTCGGAAAATTCACCCCTCCACTTT	CASSQRPAGTSENSPLHF
TRBV4-2	.	TRBJ2-3	TGTGCCAGCAGCCAAGGGTCTCGGGAGTCTGGAGATACGCAGTATTTT	CASSQGSRESGDTQYF
TRBV18	TRBD2	TRBJ2-3	TGTGCCAGCTCACCTCGGGGGGTGCTGAGCACAGATACGCAGTATTTT	CASSPRGVLSTDTQYF
TRBV9	TRBD2	TRBJ2-5	TGTGCCAGCAGCGTAGTAAGCGGGAGGGCCGTAGAGACCCAGTACTTC	CASSVVSGRAVETQYF
TRBV5-4	TRBD1	TRBJ2-6	TGTGCCAGCAGCTTTGGACAGGGCCGCTCTGGGGCCAACGTCCTGACTTTC	CASSFGQGRSGANVLTF
TRBV30	.	TRBJ2-7	TGTGCCTGGGAAGTGGGCTCCTACGAGCAGTACTTC	CAWEVGSYEQYF
TRBV10-3	.	TRBJ2-3	TGTGCCATCAGTGATATCGGTTGGGATACGCAGTATTTT	CAISDIGWDTQYF
TRBV7-9	TRBD2	TRBJ2-1	TGTGCCAGCAGCTTTGCGGGAGCGAAGAGCTCCTACAATGAGCAGTTCTTC	CASSFAGAKSSYNEQFF
TRBV5-1	TRBD1	TRBJ2-7	TGCGCCAGCAGCGAAAGCTGGGGACAGGGGGACGAGCAGTACTTC	CASSESWGQGDEQYF
TRBV19	.	TRBJ1-1	TGTGCCAGTAGTACTGAGGGGGGATTGAACACTGAAGCTTTCTTT	CASSTEGGLNTEAFF
TRBV19	TRBD1	TRBJ1-1	TGTGCCAGTAGTATAGGGACAGGGGGCACTGAAGCTTTCTTT	CASSIGTGGTEAFF
TRBV6-1	TRBD2	TRBJ2-2	TGTGCCAGCAGTGATATGGGACTAGCGGTAACCGGGGAGCTGTTTTTT	CASSDMGLAVTGELFF
TRBV7-2	.	TRBJ2-7	TGTGCCAGCAGCCAACACAGGAGTCCCTACGAGCAGTACTTC	CASSQHRSPYEQYF